The rows below give T cell receptor beta chains drawn from one sample of a study of blood T cell repertoires in COVID-19. Libraries were prepared by immunoSEQ multiplex PCR; TCRdb keeps only in-frame clonotypes and omits some of them. The sample has more than 200,000 clones; approximately 84% are singletons. Sequenced material: peripheral blood. These receptors originate from a man aged 45-65 years with active or convalescent COVID-19. Each CDR3 is given with its conserved first and last residue. D genes are given only for firm matches. Part of the rows lack a size; the others show once, few, many or a class for expanded clones.

abundance: -
d_gene: TRBD1
j_gene: TRBJ2-3
v_gene: TRBV5-4
CDR3nt: TGTGCCAGCAGCCCGGGGACAGGCCCTAGCACAGATACGCAGTATTTT
CDR3aa: CASSPGTGPSTDTQYF

abundance: -
d_gene: TRBD1
j_gene: TRBJ2-7
v_gene: TRBV7-2
CDR3nt: TGTGCCAGCAGCTTGGCCGGGACAGGGGGCATCGAGCAGTACTTC
CDR3aa: CASSLAGTGGIEQYF

abundance: -
d_gene: TRBD1
j_gene: TRBJ2-5
v_gene: TRBV24-1
CDR3nt: TGTGCCACCAGTGAGTTTGGGACAGGGACGACGGAGACCCAGTACTTC
CDR3aa: CATSEFGTGTTETQYF

abundance: many
d_gene: TRBD2
j_gene: TRBJ2-2
v_gene: TRBV5-1
CDR3nt: TGCGCCAGCAGCTTGATTCCGGGGGGCACCGGGGAGCTGTTTTTT
CDR3aa: CASSLIPGGTGELFF

abundance: -
d_gene: -
j_gene: TRBJ1-2
v_gene: TRBV15
CDR3nt: TGTGCCACCAGCACAGGGGCCTATGGCTACACCTTC
CDR3aa: CATSTGAYGYTF

abundance: -
d_gene: -
j_gene: TRBJ2-7
v_gene: TRBV28
CDR3nt: TGTGCCAGCAGCGTTTTACAGGGCTCCGAGCAGTACTTC
CDR3aa: CASSVLQGSEQYF

abundance: few
d_gene: -
j_gene: TRBJ1-1
v_gene: TRBV9
CDR3nt: TGTGCCAGCAGCGGACAGATGAACACTGAAGCTTTCTTT
CDR3aa: CASSGQMNTEAFF

abundance: -
d_gene: TRBD1
j_gene: TRBJ2-7
v_gene: TRBV30
CDR3nt: TGTGCCTGGATGGTAGGGGGGACAGGGTACGAGCAGTACTTC
CDR3aa: CAWMVGGTGYEQYF

abundance: -
d_gene: TRBD1
j_gene: TRBJ2-7
v_gene: TRBV5-1
CDR3nt: TGCGCCAGCAGCAATCGACAGGGTGTAAACGAGCAGTACTTC
CDR3aa: CASSNRQGVNEQYF

abundance: -
d_gene: -
j_gene: TRBJ1-1
v_gene: TRBV4-2
CDR3nt: TGTGCCAGCAAGCCTAGCGGCGCGAGTAACACTGAAGCTTTCTTT
CDR3aa: CASKPSGASNTEAFF

abundance: -
d_gene: TRBD1
j_gene: TRBJ2-1
v_gene: TRBV15
CDR3nt: TGTGCCACCAGCTGGGCCGGGACAGGGGGCCATGAGCAGTTCTTC
CDR3aa: CATSWAGTGGHEQFF

abundance: -
d_gene: -
j_gene: TRBJ1-2
v_gene: TRBV5-1
CDR3nt: TGCGCCAGCGTCCCCTGGGGAGGGACTTCTAACTATGGCTACACCTTC
CDR3aa: CASVPWGGTSNYGYTF

abundance: -
d_gene: -
j_gene: TRBJ1-4
v_gene: TRBV5-4
CDR3nt: TGTGCCAGCAGCTTGGCCATTGGAGGGAATGAAAAACTGTTTTTT
CDR3aa: CASSLAIGGNEKLFF

abundance: -
d_gene: -
j_gene: TRBJ2-7
v_gene: TRBV21-1
CDR3nt: TGTGCCAGCAGCAAAGAAGGGGCGTGGGAGCAGTACTTC
CDR3aa: CASSKEGAWEQYF

abundance: -
d_gene: -
j_gene: TRBJ2-5
v_gene: TRBV28
CDR3nt: TGTGCCAGCAGTTTAGGGGACACCACAAGAACCCAGTACTTC
CDR3aa: CASSLGDTTRTQYF

abundance: -
d_gene: TRBD2
j_gene: TRBJ2-5
v_gene: TRBV4-2
CDR3nt: TGTGCCAGCAGCCAAGGAGCGGGGGGGCTTGAGACCCAGTACTTC
CDR3aa: CASSQGAGGLETQYF

abundance: -
d_gene: TRBD1
j_gene: TRBJ2-2
v_gene: TRBV7-9
CDR3nt: TGTGCCAGCAGCCCAGGTCGGACAGGGGCCCTAAACACCGGGGAGCTGTTTTTT
CDR3aa: CASSPGRTGALNTGELFF

abundance: few
d_gene: -
j_gene: TRBJ1-2
v_gene: TRBV28
CDR3nt: TGTGCCAGCACAGGGAACTATGGCTACACCTTC
CDR3aa: CASTGNYGYTF

abundance: -
d_gene: TRBD1
j_gene: TRBJ1-2
v_gene: TRBV30
CDR3nt: TGTGCCTACGTAAAAATTGACAGGGGCCAAGGGGGCTACACCTTC
CDR3aa: CAYVKIDRGQGGYTF

abundance: -
d_gene: TRBD1
j_gene: TRBJ2-1
v_gene: TRBV5-1
CDR3nt: TGCGCCAGCAGACCCGACAGGGTGAATGAGCAGTTCTTC
CDR3aa: CASRPDRVNEQFF

abundance: -
d_gene: TRBD1
j_gene: TRBJ2-6
v_gene: TRBV5-1
CDR3nt: TGCGCCAGCAGCCCGGGGACAGGTGAAAGAGGGGCCAACGTCCTGACTTTC
CDR3aa: CASSPGTGERGANVLTF

abundance: -
d_gene: TRBD1
j_gene: TRBJ1-2
v_gene: TRBV2
CDR3nt: TGTGCCAGCAGCGCCCGGGACAGCCCTAACTATGGCTACACCTTC
CDR3aa: CASSARDSPNYGYTF

abundance: -
d_gene: TRBD2
j_gene: TRBJ2-2
v_gene: TRBV5-1
CDR3nt: TGCGCCAGCAGCTCCCTTATATTAGCGGGGTCTAACACCGGGGAGCTGTTTTTT
CDR3aa: CASSSLILAGSNTGELFF

abundance: -
d_gene: -
j_gene: TRBJ1-2
v_gene: TRBV12-3/TRBV12-4
CDR3nt: TGTGCCAGCAGTTTCGGGGGGGAGTATGGCTACACCTTC
CDR3aa: CASSFGGEYGYTF

abundance: -
d_gene: -
j_gene: TRBJ2-1
v_gene: TRBV19
CDR3nt: TGTGCCAGTAGTGGGCCGGAGGGGGGGAACTACAATGAGCAGTTCTTC
CDR3aa: CASSGPEGGNYNEQFF

abundance: -
d_gene: TRBD2
j_gene: TRBJ2-6
v_gene: TRBV5-1
CDR3nt: TGCGCCAGCAGCACCTTACTAGCGGCCGGCTCTGGGGCCAACGTCCTGACTTTC
CDR3aa: CASSTLLAAGSGANVLTF

abundance: -
d_gene: -
j_gene: TRBJ2-7
v_gene: TRBV9
CDR3nt: TGTGCCAGCAGCGTAGGACTGTACTCCTACGAGCAGTACTTC
CDR3aa: CASSVGLYSYEQYF

abundance: -
d_gene: TRBD2
j_gene: TRBJ2-3
v_gene: TRBV6-1
CDR3nt: TGTGCCAGCAGTGGCGTGGAGAAGCGGGGGGGCACAGATACGCAGTATTTT
CDR3aa: CASSGVEKRGGTDTQYF

abundance: once
d_gene: -
j_gene: TRBJ1-5
v_gene: TRBV6-2/TRBV6-3
CDR3nt: TGTGCCAGCAGTTACTCGGGGGGGCATCAGCCCCAGCATTTT
CDR3aa: CASSYSGGHQPQHF

abundance: few
d_gene: -
j_gene: TRBJ1-1
v_gene: TRBV5-1
CDR3nt: TGCGCCAGCAGCTTGGGGGACACGAACACTGAAGCTTTCTTT
CDR3aa: CASSLGDTNTEAFF

abundance: -
d_gene: -
j_gene: TRBJ1-2
v_gene: TRBV6-1
CDR3nt: TGTGCCAGCAGTGAAGGGGCTCGTTATGGCTACACCTTC
CDR3aa: CASSEGARYGYTF

abundance: -
d_gene: TRBD2
j_gene: TRBJ2-3
v_gene: TRBV28
CDR3nt: TGTGCCAGCAGTTTACAGCGGGGGCCCCCCACAACCACGCAGTATTTT
CDR3aa: CASSLQRGPPTTTQYF

abundance: -
d_gene: -
j_gene: TRBJ1-5
v_gene: TRBV6-5
CDR3nt: TGTGCCAGCTCCACAGCTAATCAGCCCCAGCATTTT
CDR3aa: CASSTANQPQHF

abundance: -
d_gene: TRBD1
j_gene: TRBJ1-1
v_gene: TRBV7-9
CDR3nt: TGTGCCAGCAGCGAACAGGGGGCCGGGGGAGCTTTCTTT
CDR3aa: CASSEQGAGGAFF

abundance: few
d_gene: -
j_gene: TRBJ2-7
v_gene: TRBV7-2
CDR3nt: TGTGCCAGCAGCTTAGCGGCGGGGCCCTACGAGCAGTACTTC
CDR3aa: CASSLAAGPYEQYF

abundance: -
d_gene: TRBD2
j_gene: TRBJ2-2
v_gene: TRBV19
CDR3nt: TGTGCCAGTATTCGGACTAGCGGGGGGAGGAACACCGGGGAGCTGTTTTTT
CDR3aa: CASIRTSGGRNTGELFF

abundance: -
d_gene: TRBD1
j_gene: TRBJ2-1
v_gene: TRBV7-2
CDR3nt: TGTGCCAGCACCAGACAGGGGGGGGACGGGCAGTTCTTC
CDR3aa: CASTRQGGDGQFF

abundance: -
d_gene: -
j_gene: TRBJ1-4
v_gene: TRBV28
CDR3nt: TGTGCCAGCAGTTTATTGGAGGGCGGGAATGAAAAACTGTTTTTT
CDR3aa: CASSLLEGGNEKLFF

abundance: -
d_gene: TRBD1
j_gene: TRBJ1-6
v_gene: TRBV6-2/TRBV6-3
CDR3nt: TGTGCCAGCAACCCGGACAGGGGGGTTTCACCCCTCCACTTT
CDR3aa: CASNPDRGVSPLHF

abundance: -
d_gene: -
j_gene: TRBJ1-3
v_gene: TRBV3-1/TRBV3-2
CDR3nt: TGTGCCAGCAGCCAGGGGGGGTCAGGTGGAAACACCATATATTTT
CDR3aa: CASSQGGSGGNTIYF

abundance: -
d_gene: -
j_gene: TRBJ2-1
v_gene: TRBV5-1
CDR3nt: TGCGCCAGCGGGTCGGGGAGCTCCTACAATGAGCAGTTCTTC
CDR3aa: CASGSGSSYNEQFF

abundance: few
d_gene: TRBD1
j_gene: TRBJ1-4
v_gene: TRBV6-5
CDR3nt: TGTGCCACCCGGACAGGAGAACCCAGGGATGAAAAACTGTTTTTT
CDR3aa: CATRTGEPRDEKLFF

abundance: few
d_gene: -
j_gene: TRBJ1-5
v_gene: TRBV7-9
CDR3nt: TGTGCCAGCAGCTTAGCGGGGCAGGGAAGCAATCAGCCCCAGCATTTT
CDR3aa: CASSLAGQGSNQPQHF

abundance: once
d_gene: TRBD2
j_gene: TRBJ2-1
v_gene: TRBV5-8
CDR3nt: TGTGCCAGCAGCTTCCGACTAGCGGGCAGAAATGAGCAGTTCTTC
CDR3aa: CASSFRLAGRNEQFF

abundance: -
d_gene: -
j_gene: TRBJ2-1
v_gene: TRBV7-2
CDR3nt: TGTGCCAGCAGCTTCCGGGACATCTCCTACAATGAGCAGTTCTTC
CDR3aa: CASSFRDISYNEQFF

abundance: -
d_gene: TRBD2
j_gene: TRBJ2-1
v_gene: TRBV5-1
CDR3nt: TGCGCCAGCAGCTTGGAGGCTAGCGGGGGTCTTGAGCAGTTCTTC
CDR3aa: CASSLEASGGLEQFF

abundance: -
d_gene: -
j_gene: TRBJ2-6
v_gene: TRBV7-9
CDR3nt: TGTGCCAGCAGCTCATCGTCAGCTGGGGCCAACGTCCTGACTTTC
CDR3aa: CASSSSSAGANVLTF

abundance: -
d_gene: -
j_gene: TRBJ1-2
v_gene: TRBV18
CDR3nt: TGTGCCAGCTCACCCCAAATAGAGGGTAACTATGGCTACACCTTC
CDR3aa: CASSPQIEGNYGYTF

abundance: -
d_gene: TRBD1
j_gene: TRBJ1-1
v_gene: TRBV4-3
CDR3nt: TGCGCCAGCAGCCAAGCCGGACAGGGGGCGGTTGAAGCTTTCTTT
CDR3aa: CASSQAGQGAVEAFF

abundance: -
d_gene: TRBD2
j_gene: TRBJ2-5
v_gene: TRBV9
CDR3nt: TGTGCCAGCAGCGTAGGGCTAGCGGGGGAAGAGACCCAGTACTTC
CDR3aa: CASSVGLAGEETQYF

abundance: -
d_gene: TRBD2
j_gene: TRBJ2-1
v_gene: TRBV13
CDR3nt: TGTGCCAGCAGCTTAGGAGGGCTAGCGGGGGGGAATGAGCAGTTCTTC
CDR3aa: CASSLGGLAGGNEQFF

abundance: -
d_gene: TRBD1
j_gene: TRBJ1-1
v_gene: TRBV11-2
CDR3nt: TGTGCCAGCAGCCCCACCCGGGACAGGGTCTACACTGAAGCTTTCTTT
CDR3aa: CASSPTRDRVYTEAFF

abundance: few
d_gene: TRBD2
j_gene: TRBJ2-3
v_gene: TRBV7-9
CDR3nt: TGTGCCAGCAGCCTTACCGGGGGGGGCGGACTCACAGATACGCAGTATTTT
CDR3aa: CASSLTGGGGLTDTQYF

abundance: -
d_gene: -
j_gene: TRBJ2-4
v_gene: TRBV4-1
CDR3nt: TGCGCCAGCAGCCAAGAATTAGTAAACATTCAGTACTTC
CDR3aa: CASSQELVNIQYF

abundance: -
d_gene: -
j_gene: TRBJ1-1
v_gene: TRBV12-3/TRBV12-4
CDR3nt: TGTGCCAGCAGTTCCAGGGTTAACACTGAAGCTTTCTTT
CDR3aa: CASSSRVNTEAFF

abundance: -
d_gene: TRBD1
j_gene: TRBJ1-2
v_gene: TRBV5-4
CDR3nt: TGTGCCAGCAGCTTGGAGTGGACAGGGGGAGGCTACACCTTC
CDR3aa: CASSLEWTGGGYTF

abundance: -
d_gene: TRBD1
j_gene: TRBJ2-2
v_gene: TRBV3-1/TRBV3-2
CDR3nt: TGTGCCAGCAGCCAAGTCAACAGGGGGTACACCGGGGAGCTGTTTTTT
CDR3aa: CASSQVNRGYTGELFF

abundance: few
d_gene: -
j_gene: TRBJ1-4
v_gene: TRBV6-1
CDR3nt: TGTGCCAGCAGTGAAGAAGTGGGCGCAACTAATGAAAAACTGTTTTTT
CDR3aa: CASSEEVGATNEKLFF

abundance: -
d_gene: -
j_gene: TRBJ2-6
v_gene: TRBV7-3
CDR3nt: TGTGCCAGCAGCCCAGGAAGCTCTGGGGCCAACGTCCTGACTTTC
CDR3aa: CASSPGSSGANVLTF

abundance: few
d_gene: -
j_gene: TRBJ1-5
v_gene: TRBV11-2
CDR3nt: TGTGCCAGCAGCTTGGGGGGAGGCCAGCCCCAGCATTTT
CDR3aa: CASSLGGGQPQHF